The 5 T cell receptor beta chains reported below all come from one sample, sequenced in a study of blood T cell repertoires in COVID-19. The protocol was immunoSEQ multiplex PCR, while the TCRdb copy is restricted to in-frame clones and leaves out a portion. The data show about 360,000 clones, approximately 86% seen once. The sample taken for sequencing was PBMCs or T cells enriched from blood (not recorded which). These receptors originate from a woman in her 40s with acute COVID-19.

This sequence joins TRBV2 and TRBJ1-1, with 7 bases that match TRBD1. V was pared by 4 bases and J by 1 base, with 3 bases of the junction left unmatched. CDR3 length: 14 amino acids. Germline V gene data show CDR1 as SNHLY and CDR2 as FYNNEI. The CDR3, as DNA: TGTGCCAGCAGTGTAAAGGGGGCGAACACTGAAGCTTTCTTT. Amino acids: CASSVKGANTEAFF.

V and J are TRBV19 and TRBJ2-2, with D tentatively TRBD1 (5 bases). The CDR3 contains 12 residues. V lost 9 bases and J lost 5, with 10 bases in between. Germline V gives CDR1 LNHDA, CDR2 SQIVND (reference sequence). CDR3 DNA sequence: TGTGCCAGCTGGAAGGGGACCGGGGAGCTGTTTTTT. This translates into CASWKGTGELFF.

V gene TRBV6-6 combines with J gene TRBJ1-5, with TRBD1 identical over 7 bases. The germline gives CDR1 MNHNY, CDR2 SVGAGI (reference sequence). The CDR3 loop spans 15 amino acids. V lost 2 bases to trimming and J lost 6 bases; unmatched junction nucleotides: 7. The CDR3 loop reads CASSYGQGGSQPQHF. CDR3 bases: TGTGCCAGCAGTTACGGGCAGGGGGGTTCTCAGCCCCAGCATTTT.

The chain recombines TRBV5-1 with TRBJ1-2; 8 bases match TRBD1. Germline V gene data show CDR1 as SGHRS and CDR2 as YFSETQ. This CDR3 contains 15 residues. The J segment lost 4 bases and the V segment lost 4 bases, leaving 9 bases of the junction unmatched. This chain's CDR3 is CASSRTGTSPYGYTF. CDR3 DNA sequence: TGCGCCAGCAGCCGGACAGGGACATCTCCCTATGGCTACACCTTC.

This clone has a single count. The chain carries TRBV7-9 and TRBJ2-7, with D possibly being TRBD1 (5 bases). The CDR3 covers 16 residues. The germline V and J ends were trimmed by 3 bases and 0 bases, with 15 bases remaining between them. CDR1 SEHNR and CDR2 FQNEAQ come from the germline V gene (reference sequence). Here the CDR3 DNA reads TGTGCCAGCAGCTTTTGGGGCACAGGAAGCTCCTACGAGCAGTACTTC. This encodes CASSFWGTGSSYEQYF.